The sequence of this T cell receptor (beta chain) was determined in a study of T cell clusters in autoimmune cytopenias (dated by TCRdb to about 2019). Regarding the complete study: A median TRB sequencing depth of roughly 52,000 reads per sample was reached, and a median of about 2,000 distinct TRB clonotypes per sample was obtained. In autoimmune cytopenia patients, peripheral blood TRB and IGH repertoires were sequenced during active disease and over treatment follow-up, together with healthy, CLL and autoimmune hepatitis controls. The study aimed to test whether autoimmune cytopenia patients carry a disease-specific immune repertoire signature usable as a blood-based biomarker.

The research as a whole found: The cluster-lack signature was not seen for secondary cytopenia versus CLL, apparently masked by the dominant lymphoma-associated repertoire. TRB repertoire shifts, with less even repertoires in secondary cytopenia and CLL, mostly reflected lymphoma bias rather than autoimmunity. A lack of physiological T cell clusters in primary autoimmune cytopenia patients was suggested by GLIPH, as 51 clusters were found to be exclusive to healthy donors versus 17 exclusive to patients. The T cell clusters were only ever defined in silico, so experimental validation of their functional role was still needed. Healthy donors showed 2.5 to 3-fold more exclusive TRB clusters than active autoimmune hepatitis patients, consistent with an autoimmunity-wide signature.

TRB amplification used 200 to 300 ng of peripheral blood genomic DNA, some 38,000 genome equivalents, per sample. Taken from cysteine to phenylalanine, the CDR3 has 18 residues. No DNA was logged. CDR1 SGHTS and CDR2 YDEGEE are derived from the germline V gene. Comment on this clonotype: Which antigen it targets is not known.

TRB rearrangements were amplified by multiplex PCR following a touch-down protocol, with the TRB-A and TRB-B primer pools mixed in one tube. Illumina adapters and sample indices were added to the amplicons through two consecutive PCR reactions performed with Phusion HS II polymerase. After gel purification with the NucleoSpin Gel and PCR Clean-up kit, the amplicons were quantified by Qubit and checked for quality on an Agilent 2100 Bioanalyzer. Sequencing of the libraries was done on an Illumina MiSeq with paired-end, single-indexed, 600-cycle runs. The paper's data handling went like this. Alignment and assembly of TRB reads were performed with MiXCR version 2.1.12 and the default MiXCR reference library. A clone was defined by each unique CDR3 nucleotide sequence, and the analysis included only productive sequences with two or more reads. Repertoire diversity was assessed by alpha-parameterized diversity profiles (alpha 0 to 5), including Shannon (alpha 1) and Simpson (alpha 2) indices, computed with an R script. Combinatorial TRB VJ usage was computed with the tcR package and compared between cohorts by principal component analysis with ade4. Using GLIPH, TCRbeta CDR3s were clustered on pairs of cohorts matched for age and read depth, and a Wilcoxon test was used to compare cluster frequencies. TCRdb reprocessed the reads, reporting each CDR3 protein sequence once and no DNA. TCRdb, rather than the study authors, made the V and J calls. The sample's table covers several thousand distinct CDR3 sequences. About a sixth of the sample belongs to the ten largest clones.

Material for sequencing was peripheral blood. Recombination connected TRBV5-8 to TRBJ2-3; TCRdb indicates TRBD2, and absent DNA this call remains unverified. The clonotype was recovered from a human donor with an autoimmune cytopenia or autoimmune hepatitis (not recorded which). The CDR3 sequence is CASSLQREARSSTDTQYF.